This TCR beta chain was retrieved from a study of early T cells in non-severe SARS-CoV-2 infection. Study-wide results and caveats: In VDJdb matching, anti-spike CD8 responses were favored while private and CD4 specificities went missing.

Individual cDNA molecules received unique molecular identifiers. TCRdb independently ran MiXCR on the 5' RACE reads; one entry per CDR3 protein. The table includes 45,000 to 55,000 distinct CDR3 sequences, 5.5% to 8% detected once. This clonotype occurred a few times. Its antigen remains unidentified. This TCR was sampled from an adult who was a healthcare worker with PCR-confirmed SARS-CoV-2 infection or an uninfected control (not recorded which). Sequenced material: whole blood, taken at baseline.

CDR3 loop: CASSSNRDRTGKLFF. CDR3 DNA: TGTGCCAGCAGCTCTAACCGGGACAGGACAGGAAAACTGTTTTTT. The gene calls are TRBV7-9 and TRBJ1-4; 8 bases are a match to TRBD1. The V gene end was trimmed by 4 bases and the J gene end by 10 bases; junction bases not matched to a gene: 11. The V gene's germline CDR1 is SEHNR and CDR2 FQNEAQ (reference sequence). This CDR3 spans 15 amino acids. Filled out from reference TRBV7-9 and TRBJ1-4, the complete variable domain reads DTGVSQNPRHKITKRGQNVTFRCDPISEHNRLYWYRQTLGQGPEFLTYFQNEAQLEKSRLLSDRFSAERPKGSFSTLEIQRTEQGDSAMYLCASSSNRDRTGKLFFGSGTQLSVL.